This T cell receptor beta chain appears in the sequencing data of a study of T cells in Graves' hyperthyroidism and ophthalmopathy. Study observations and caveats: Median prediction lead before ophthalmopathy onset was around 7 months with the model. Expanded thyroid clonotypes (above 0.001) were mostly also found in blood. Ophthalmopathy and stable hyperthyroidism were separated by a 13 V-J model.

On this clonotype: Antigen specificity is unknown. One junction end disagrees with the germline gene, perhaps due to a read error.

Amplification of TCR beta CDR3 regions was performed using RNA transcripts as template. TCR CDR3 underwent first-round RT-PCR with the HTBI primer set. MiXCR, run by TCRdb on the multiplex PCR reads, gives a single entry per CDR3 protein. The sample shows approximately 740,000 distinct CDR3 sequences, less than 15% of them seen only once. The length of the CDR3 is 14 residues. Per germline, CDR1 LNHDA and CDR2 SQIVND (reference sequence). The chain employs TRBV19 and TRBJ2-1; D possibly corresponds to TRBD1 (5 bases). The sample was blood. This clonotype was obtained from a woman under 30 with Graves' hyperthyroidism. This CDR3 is CASSTAGFYNEQFF. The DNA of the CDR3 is TGCGCCAGTAGTACCGCAGGGTTCTACAATGAGCAGTTCTTC.